A single sample is the source of the 30 T cell receptor beta chains below, sequenced in a study of technical replicates of blood from a few donors. The protocol was immunoSEQ multiplex PCR, while the TCRdb copy is restricted to in-frame clones and leaves out a portion. Of 100,000 or so clones listed, approximately 96% are singletons. Sequencing was done on a sample of T cells isolated from PBMCs. Receptor source: a human donor in good health.

The chain carries TRBV12-5 and TRBJ1-2; D remains ambiguous. Germline lookup yields CDR1 LGHNT and CDR2 FRNRAP. The CDR3 totals 15 residues. Trimming shortened V by 0 bases and J by 3 bases, and 11 bases separated the two germline ends. The CDR3 DNA reads as TGTGCTAGTGGTTTGGTACTTGAGGCCCACTATGGCTACACCTTC. Residues: CASGLVLEAHYGYTF.

This chain connects TRBV19 to TRBJ2-1; D might be TRBD2 (5 bases). The CDR3 covers 13 residues. Trimming removed 4 bases at V and 6 bases at J, with 10 bases between. CDR1 is LNHDA and CDR2 is SQIVND in the germline V gene (reference sequence). The CDR3 nucleotides are TGTGCCAGTAGTAGGGAGAGGAGCAATGAGCAGTTCTTC. Residues: CASSRERSNEQFF.

This clone was picked up one time. CDR3 bases: TGTGCCAGCACCGACAGGGCGTTTGAGCAGTTCTTC. Its protein product is CASTDRAFEQFF. The chain carries TRBV27 and TRBJ2-1, with 7 bases that match TRBD1. From germline, CDR1 is MNHEY and CDR2 SMNVEV (reference sequence). The CDR3 sequence is 12 residues long. V shed 7 bases, J shed 9 bases, and the junction held 6 bases outside the gene matches.

V gene TRBV6-6 combines with J gene TRBJ2-5, with TRBD1 matching over 7 bases. Germline V gives CDR1 MNHNY, CDR2 SVGAGI (reference sequence). The J segment lost 2 bases and the V segment lost 6 bases, leaving 12 bases of the junction unmatched. The CDR3 is made up of 16 amino acids. CDR3 sequence (DNA): TGTGCCAGCAGACCCCGGGCCAGGGGGATTCAAGAGACCCAGTACTTC. It is translated as CASRPRARGIQETQYF.

This chain uses TRBV5-8 with TRBJ2-1, with 7 bases lining up with TRBD2. CDR3 size: 15 residues. CDR1 and CDR2 (germline): SGHTS, YDEGEE. Trimming removed 3 bases from V and 2 bases from J; junction bases left unmatched: 5. The CDR3 region is CASSSGGRTYNEQFF. In DNA, the CDR3 is TGTGCCAGCAGCTCGGGAGGACGCACCTACAATGAGCAGTTCTTC.

J is TRBJ1-3 and V is TRBV4-1; no reliable D call. V was clipped by 2 bases and J by 4 bases, with 6 bases between them. CDR3 length: 13 amino acids. CDR1 is MGHRA and CDR2 is YSYEKL in the germline V gene. CDR3 nucleotides: TGCGCCAGCAGCCAATTACAGGGAAACACCATATATTTT. This encodes CASSQLQGNTIYF.

This sequence joins TRBV6-1 and TRBJ2-1; no definite D call. V dropped 6 bases and J dropped 7 bases, with 7 bases sitting between them. Germline values: CDR1 MNHNS, CDR2 SASEGT. There are 11 residues in the CDR3. Here the CDR3 reads CASRVGNEQFF. In DNA form, the CDR3 reads TGTGCCAGCAGGGTCGGGAATGAGCAGTTCTTC.

The CDR3 here is CATSRGQGEAPNEKLFF. CDR3 bases: TGTGCCACCAGCAGGGGACAGGGAGAGGCGCCTAATGAAAAACTGTTTTTT. J is TRBJ1-4 and V is TRBV15, with 9 nucleotides matching TRBD1. Trimming cost V 3 bases and J 3 bases; bases outside gene matches: 8. Germline CDR1 is LNHNV and CDR2 is YYDKDF (reference sequence). CDR3 length: 17 residues.

The gene calls are TRBV7-9 and TRBJ2-1, with D maybe TRBD2 (6 bases). CDR3 length: 16 residues. Between the trimmed V and J ends, which lost 1 base and 1 base, there was a span of 11 bases. The germline V gene has CDR1 SEHNR and CDR2 FQNEAQ (reference sequence). CDR3 in amino acids: CASSLVKGTSYNEQFF. DNA for the CDR3: TGTGCCAGCAGCTTAGTAAAGGGGACTTCCTACAATGAGCAGTTCTTC.

J is TRBJ1-1 and V is TRBV5-1, with D perhaps TRBD1 (6 bases). The germline gives CDR1 SGHRS, CDR2 YFSETQ. Between the trimmed V and J ends, which lost 3 bases and 4 bases, there was a span of 13 bases. This CDR3 is built from 14 residues. DNA for the CDR3: TGCGCCAGCAGCTCACAGGGTTGGGGCACTGAAGCTTTCTTT. Translation: CASSSQGWGTEAFF.

The gene calls are TRBV5-1 and TRBJ2-2, with 8 bases that match TRBD2. The V segment lost 2 bases and the J segment 6 bases; nucleotides outside the gene matches: 9. The CDR3 is 16 amino acids. The V gene's germline CDR1 is SGHRS and CDR2 YFSETQ. In DNA form, the CDR3 reads TGCGCCAGCAGCTTTGATCCGGGAGGGCCGTCCGGGGAGCTGTTTTTT. Translating it yields CASSFDPGGPSGELFF.

The chain employs TRBV6-5 and TRBJ2-1, with TRBD2 matching 10 bases. Losses at the gene ends were 7 bases for V and 2 bases for J; bases not matched to a gene: 5. The CDR3 has 15 amino acids. Germline CDR1 MNHEY, CDR2 SVGAGI. CDR3 region: CASMHTSGAYNEQFF. The CDR3 nucleotides read TGTGCCAGCATGCACACTAGCGGGGCCTACAATGAGCAGTTCTTC.

This clone turned up a few times. The rearrangement links TRBV29-1 to TRBJ1-1, with D uncertain. The germline gives CDR1 SQVTM, CDR2 ANQGSEA. There are 12 residues in the CDR3. V lost 4 bases and J lost 3, with 9 bases in between. The CDR3 loop reads CSVALLYTEAFF. Written as DNA, the CDR3 is TGCAGCGTTGCATTGTTGTACACTGAAGCTTTCTTT.

The chain links TRBV11-1 to TRBJ2-7; possibly TRBD2 for D (6 bases). The CDR3 runs 14 residues. The V end was cut by 1 base, the J end by 0 bases, with 7 bases between. Germline V CDR1 and CDR2: SGHAT, FQDESV (reference sequence). CDR3 loop: CASSLGTTSYEQYF. The CDR3 nucleotides are TGTGCCAGCAGCTTAGGGACTACCTCCTACGAGCAGTACTTC.

The CDR3 sequence: CASSSGQDYYEQYF. The DNA of the CDR3 is TGCGCCAGCAGCTCGGGACAAGACTACTACGAGCAGTACTTC. The chain is built from TRBV5-1 and TRBJ2-7; perhaps TRBD1 as D (6 bases). V gave up 3 bases and J gave up 3 bases, with 13 bases separating them. Looked up from germline, CDR1 is SGHRS and CDR2 is YFSETQ. The CDR3 sequence is 14 residues long.

This chain links TRBV29-1 with TRBJ2-1; TRBD2 is a possible D gene (6 bases). Germline V CDR1 and CDR2: SQVTM, ANQGSEA. The CDR3 is 10 residues long. The V end was cut by 7 bases, the J end by 10 bases, with 11 bases between. This CDR3 is CSASVDEQFF. DNA for the CDR3: TGCAGCGCTAGCGTTGACGAGCAGTTCTTC.

In its sample, this clone was seen once. The J gene is TRBJ1-2, the V gene TRBV15, with 7 positions matching TRBD1. The junction had 4 bases not matched to a gene; V was cut back by 5 bases and J by 4 bases. The CDR3 spans 13 residues. From germline, CDR1 is LNHNV and CDR2 YYDKDF (reference sequence). This CDR3 is CATSGPGGYGYTF. CDR3 nucleotide sequence: TGTGCCACCAGCGGACCAGGGGGCTATGGCTACACCTTC.

The V gene is TRBV7-3, the J gene TRBJ1-1, with D hard to call. This CDR3 is 14 amino acids long. Germline values: CDR1 SGHTA, CDR2 FQGTGA. Trimming took 0 bases from V and 1 from J, leaving 6 bases between them. CDR3 in amino acids: CASSLTSRNTEAFF. CDR3 bases: TGTGCCAGCAGCTTAACGAGTAGGAACACTGAAGCTTTCTTT.

This clone was counted only a few times. This sequence joins TRBV30 and TRBJ1-1; no firm D call. V was cut by 1 base and J by 4 bases, with 10 bases left in between. This CDR3 region has 13 residues. Germline CDR1 reads GTSNPN; CDR2 reads SVGIG (reference sequence). The CDR3: CAWSGGSSTEAFF. DNA of the CDR3: TGTGCCTGGAGTGGAGGTTCCAGCACTGAAGCTTTCTTT.

The V call is TRBV10-3, the J call TRBJ2-7; 9 nucleotides align to TRBD2. The CDR3 covers 16 residues. V was pared by 2 bases and J by 2 bases, with 7 bases of the junction left unmatched. Germline loops: CDR1 ENHRY, CDR2 SYGVKD. This chain's CDR3 is CAISERGAGGPYEQYF. The CDR3, as DNA: TGTGCCATCAGTGAGCGAGGTGCGGGAGGGCCCTACGAGCAGTACTTC.

The chain has TRBV4-1 and TRBJ1-1; 7 bases agree with TRBD1. J lost 2 bases, V lost 4 bases, and 19 bases had no gene match. CDR1 is MGHRA, CDR2 YSYEKL, per germline. This CDR3 region has 19 residues. CDR3 in amino acids: CASSLPRPRTGVQNTEAFF. CDR3 sequence (DNA): TGCGCCAGCAGCCTACCTCGACCCCGCACAGGGGTCCAAAACACTGAAGCTTTCTTT.

This chain joins TRBV7-9 and TRBJ2-7; D possibly corresponds to TRBD2 (5 bases). CDR1 is SEHNR and CDR2 is FQNEAQ in the germline V gene (reference sequence). V lost 0 bases and J lost 6, with 12 bases in between. The CDR3 totals 14 residues. CDR3 sequence: CASSLAASLSEQYF. CDR3 in DNA: TGTGCCAGCAGCTTAGCTGCTAGCCTCAGCGAGCAGTACTTC. The variable domain in full, with the rest retrieved from reference TRBV7-9 and TRBJ2-7, is DTGVSQNPRHKITKRGQNVTFRCDPISEHNRLYWYRQTLGQGPEFLTYFQNEAQLEKSRLLSDRFSAERPKGSFSTLEIQRTEQGDSAMYLCASSLAASLSEQYFGPGTRLTVT.

The chain recombines TRBV5-1 with TRBJ2-2, with 9 bases matching TRBD1. Unmatched junction bases numbered 11, after V lost 4 bases and J lost 7 bases. CDR3 length: 16 residues. Germline CDR1 and CDR2: SGHRS and YFSETQ. The CDR3 sequence: CASSGIQGALHGELFF. The CDR3 DNA reads as TGCGCCAGCAGCGGTATACAGGGGGCTTTGCACGGGGAGCTGTTTTTT.

The chain links TRBV30 to TRBJ2-7, with D maybe TRBD2 (6 bases). CDR1 is GTSNPN and CDR2 is SVGIG in the germline V gene (reference sequence). This CDR3 comprises 14 residues. Between the trimmed V and J ends, which lost 5 bases and 6 bases, there was a span of 20 bases. The CDR3 sequence is CAWGSEIRGSEQYF. In DNA, the CDR3 is TGTGCCTGGGGCTCGGAGATCCGGGGGAGCGAGCAGTACTTC. Based on the CDR3 plus reference TRBV30 and TRBJ2-7, the full variable domain is SQTIHQWPATLVQPVGSPLSLECTVEGTSNPNLYWYRQAAGRGLQLLFYSVGIGQISSEVPQNLSASRPQDRQFILSSKKLLLSDSGFYLCAWGSEIRGSEQYFGPGTRLTVT.

This sequence joins TRBV5-1 and TRBJ1-1, with a weak D call TRBD1 (5 bases). The CDR3 has 14 residues. The germline V and J ends were trimmed by 4 bases and 1 base, with 11 bases remaining between them. Germline V gene sequence: CDR1 SGHRS, CDR2 YFSETQ. The CDR3 reads CASSHGTGNTEAFF. The CDR3 region has the DNA TGCGCCAGCAGCCACGGCACAGGGAACACTGAAGCTTTCTTT.

In nucleotides, the CDR3 is TGTGCCAGCAGCTTGGAAGACAGTAGCACAGATACGCAGTATTTT. This codes for CASSLEDSSTDTQYF. This rearrangement joins TRBV7-9 to TRBJ2-3; D is possibly TRBD1 (5 bases). This CDR3 is 15 amino acids long. The germline V and J ends were trimmed by 3 bases and 0 bases, with 10 bases remaining between them. Germline CDR1 reads SEHNR; CDR2 reads FQNEAQ (reference sequence).

This chain connects TRBV6-1 to TRBJ2-7; tentatively, D is TRBD2 (5 bases). The CDR3 is 13 residues long. V gave up 5 bases and J gave up 3 bases, with 11 bases separating them. Germline CDR1 and CDR2: MNHNS and SASEGT. CDR3 amino acids: CASSRTGNYEQYF. In nucleotides, the CDR3 is TGTGCCAGCAGTAGGACTGGTAACTACGAGCAGTACTTC.

V gene TRBV4-1 combines with J gene TRBJ2-5; TRBD2 matches 8 bases. The CDR3 totals 17 residues. The ends lost 3 bases at V and 2 bases at J; junction bases unmatched: 11. Germline CDR1 and CDR2: MGHRA and YSYEKL. This chain's CDR3 is CASSHQRIAGQQETQYF. The CDR3 DNA is TGCGCCAGCAGCCACCAACGCATAGCGGGGCAACAAGAGACCCAGTACTTC.

CDR3 sequence (DNA): TGTGCCAGCAGTGATCCTAGCGGTTCCCAAGAGACCCAGTACTTC. It yields the protein CASSDPSGSQETQYF. The V gene is TRBV25-1, the J gene TRBJ2-5, with 7 nucleotides matching TRBD2. This CDR3 has 15 amino acids. The V segment lost 3 bases and the J segment 1 base; nucleotides outside the gene matches: 5. Germline V gene data show CDR1 as MGHDK and CDR2 as SYGVNS.

CDR3 nucleotides: TGTGCTAGTGGTTCTCGGACTCCCCTCCCCTCCGAGCAGTACTTC. It yields the protein CASGSRTPLPSEQYF. The V and J genes are TRBV12-5 and TRBJ2-7; TRBD2 might be the D (5 bases). The CDR3 runs to 15 residues. The V end lost 4 bases, the J end lost 6 bases, and 19 bases lay between the germline ends. Germline values: CDR1 LGHNT, CDR2 FRNRAP.